The clone carrying this T cell receptor beta chain was counted a few times. Its specificity is unknown. The germline CDR1 and CDR2 sequences are LGHNA and YSLEER. The CDR3 contains 16 residues. Trimming removed 1 base at V and 3 bases at J, with 15 bases between. MiXCR was run by TCRdb on the RT-PCR reads, yielding one entry per CDR3 protein. The repertoire includes roughly 570,000 distinct CDR3 sequences, about 15% of them detected once, and approximately 10% sits in the top ten. These data come from a study of response to subunit inactivated influenza vaccine. Regarding the study as a whole: Authors suggested that a seasonal influenza vaccination recruits few new T cells each time.

The TCR sequence derives from a man aged 45-65 years who received an inactivated influenza vaccine. V and J are TRBV4-3 and TRBJ1-1; possible D gene TRBD1, 6 bases. The material was PBMCs from blood, obtained about 13 days after vaccination. This CDR3 reads CASSQGGARVDTEAFF. Written as DNA, the CDR3 is TGCGCCAGCAGCCAAGGGGGGGCCAGGGTAGACACTGAAGCTTTCTTT.